A single sample is the source of the 27 T cell receptor beta chains below, sequenced in a study of OX40 agonist ivuxolimab in advanced cancers. Clones were read by immunoSEQ multiplex PCR, and TCRdb kept only the in-frame ones, dropping some. The data contain tens of thousands of clones, approximately 90% of them seen just once; the ten biggest clones take up about 1.3%. Sequences were derived from CD4+ or CD8+ T cells sorted from blood, sampled in a trial of the OX40 agonist ivuxolimab. These receptors were obtained from an adult with an advanced solid tumor such as melanoma, head and neck, liver or kidney cancer.

The chain employs TRBV30 and TRBJ2-2; D unclear. The V and J ends lost 3 bases and 7 bases respectively, with 6 bases between them. Germline-derived CDR1 and CDR2 are GTSNPN and SVGIG (reference sequence). The CDR3 has 11 amino acids. CDR3: CAWSVRGELFF. DNA of the CDR3: TGTGCCTGGAGCGTCCGCGGGGAGCTGTTTTTT. The full variable domain, with the rest looked up from reference TRBV30 and TRBJ2-2, is SQTIHQWPATLVQPVGSPLSLECTVEGTSNPNLYWYRQAAGRGLQLLFYSVGIGQISSEVPQNLSASRPQDRQFILSSKKLLLSDSGFYLCAWSVRGELFFGEGSRLTVL.

This chain links TRBV9 with TRBJ2-3, with TRBD2 as a possible D gene (6 bases). CDR1 SGDLS and CDR2 YYNGEE come from the germline V gene. The CDR3 extends over 16 amino acids. V was shortened by 0 bases and J by 6 bases, with 17 bases between the two germline ends. As DNA, the CDR3 is TGTGCCAGCAGCGTAGGTCTAGCGAGCAGGTCGGATACGCAGTATTTT. This gives the protein CASSVGLASRSDTQYF.

The J gene is TRBJ1-3, the V gene TRBV7-9; D perhaps matches TRBD1 (6 bases). The V gene's germline CDR1 is SEHNR and CDR2 FQNEAQ (reference sequence). This CDR3 comprises 14 residues. Trimming cost V 4 bases and J 3 bases, with 10 bases left between them. The CDR3 DNA is TGTGCCAGCAGCTCCGTGGACAGTGGAAACACCATATATTTT. Its translation is CASSSVDSGNTIYF.

The rearrangement joins TRBV30 to TRBJ1-2; D uncertain. The germline V and J ends were trimmed by 4 bases and 3 bases, with 12 bases remaining between them. The CDR3 spans 13 residues. Germline V lookup: CDR1 GTSNPN, CDR2 SVGIG (reference sequence). CDR3 DNA sequence: TGTGCCTGGAAGGGCGGGAACTACTATGGCTACACCTTC. Translation gives CAWKGGNYYGYTF.

The V and J genes are TRBV2 and TRBJ1-2, with D hard to call. The CDR3 sequence is 13 residues long. CDR1 and CDR2 from the germline V gene are SNHLY and FYNNEI. V was clipped by 3 bases and J by 0 bases, with 5 bases between them. DNA of the CDR3: TGTGCCAGCAGTGAGACGGCTAACTATGGCTACACCTTC. Protein: CASSETANYGYTF.

The rearrangement links TRBV15 to TRBJ2-7, with TRBD1 as a possible D gene (5 bases). Germline V gene lookup returns CDR1 LNHNV and CDR2 YYDKDF (reference sequence). The CDR3 spans 15 residues. V lost 0 bases and J 2 bases, leaving 11 bases between the germline ends. The CDR3 bases are TGTGCCACCAGCAGAGATCTTAGGACAACCTACGAGCAGTACTTC. This codes for CATSRDLRTTYEQYF.

This chain links TRBV2 with TRBJ2-5; D is ambiguous. Germline CDR1 reads SNHLY; CDR2 reads FYNNEI. The CDR3 is made up of 14 amino acids. Trimming took off 7 bases at V and 2 bases at J, with 14 bases between the two ends. Here the CDR3 reads CASKRAGPQETQYF. The DNA for the CDR3 is TGTGCCAGCAAAAGAGCCGGGCCGCAAGAGACCCAGTACTTC. Based on the CDR3 plus reference TRBV2 and TRBJ2-5, the full variable domain is EPEVTQTPSHQVTQMGQEVILRCVPISNHLYFYWYRQILGQKVEFLVSFYNNEISEKSEIFDDQFSVERPDGSNFTLKIRSTKLEDSAMYFCASKRAGPQETQYFGPGTRLLVL.

The gene calls are TRBV4-3 and TRBJ2-7; D might be TRBD1 (6 bases). The V gene lost 0 bases and the J gene lost 3 bases, with 12 bases spanning the gap. Per the germline V gene, CDR1 is LGHNA and CDR2 is YSLEER. CDR3 length equals 15 residues. DNA of the CDR3: TGCGCCAGCAGCCAAGAGTGGACAGAGAGCTACGAGCAGTACTTC. This encodes CASSQEWTESYEQYF.

The chain recombines TRBV6-5 with TRBJ1-1; unclear D gene. The CDR3 totals 11 residues. The V end was cut by 7 bases, the J end by 1 base, with 4 bases between. CDR1 is MNHEY, CDR2 SVGAGI, per germline. The CDR3 DNA reads TGTGCCAGCACCGAGAACACTGAAGCTTTCTTT. It encodes CASTENTEAFF.

The V gene is TRBV6-5, the J gene TRBJ1-2, with D tentatively TRBD1 (6 bases). CDR3 size: 15 residues. Deletions cut 2 bases from V and 2 bases from J, with 12 bases between. The germline gives CDR1 MNHEY, CDR2 SVGAGI. The CDR3 is CASSYVQGGNYGYTF. The DNA for the CDR3 is TGTGCCAGCAGTTACGTACAGGGAGGGAACTATGGCTACACCTTC.

The chain has TRBV30 and TRBJ2-5, with 8 bases that match TRBD2. Per the germline V gene, CDR1 is GTSNPN and CDR2 is SVGIG (reference sequence). The CDR3 has 17 amino acids. V was pared by 0 bases and J by 0 bases, with 9 bases of the junction left unmatched. Here the CDR3 reads CAWSVLLTSAHQETQYF. The CDR3 region has the DNA TGTGCCTGGAGTGTATTATTGACTAGCGCACACCAAGAGACCCAGTACTTC.

V gene TRBV19 combines with J gene TRBJ2-7; the D call may be TRBD1 or TRBD2 (5 bases each). The CDR3 loop spans 13 amino acids. Trimming stripped 6 bases from V and 0 bases from J, with 9 bases between. Germline V gives CDR1 LNHDA, CDR2 SQIVND (reference sequence). The chain's CDR3 is CASSGTDSYEQYF. The CDR3 DNA is TGTGCCAGTAGCGGGACGGACTCCTACGAGCAGTACTTC.

As concerns this clone: At one end the junction does not follow the germline gene, possibly because of a read error. The CDR3 loop is CAKSGTGEHRGAVF. The CDR3 DNA reads as TGTGCCAAGTCCGGGACGGGCGAACACCGGGGAGCTGTTTTT. The rearrangement joins TRBV6-5 to TRBJ2-2; TRBD1 or TRBD2 may be the D gene (5 bases each). The V gene's germline CDR1 is MNHEY and CDR2 SVGAGI. The CDR3 is made up of 14 amino acids.

This sequence joins TRBV28 and TRBJ2-4; D remains unclear. The CDR3 covers 16 residues. V lost 3 bases and J 8 bases, leaving 20 bases between the germline ends. Germline-derived CDR1 and CDR2 are MDHEN and SYDVKM. The CDR3 sequence is CASSFRSAPQRDIQYF. The DNA of the CDR3 is TGTGCCAGCAGTTTCCGTTCGGCCCCTCAGCGAGACATTCAGTACTTC. The whole variable domain, remainder taken from reference TRBV28 and TRBJ2-4, is DVKVTQSSRYLVKRTGEKVFLECVQDMDHENMFWYRQDPGLGLRLIYFSYDVKMKEKGDIPEGYSVSREKKERFSLILESASTNQTSMYLCASSFRSAPQRDIQYFGAGTRLSVL.

The CDR3: CASKLLAGRGEQFF. CDR3 bases: TGTGCCAGCAAGCTCCTCGCCGGGAGAGGAGAGCAGTTCTTC. This sequence joins TRBV28 and TRBJ2-1; tentative D call: TRBD2 (6 bases). Germline CDR1 is MDHEN and CDR2 is SYDVKM. The CDR3 has 14 residues. V was trimmed by 7 bases and J by 10 bases, leaving 20 bases between them.

This chain uses TRBV28 with TRBJ1-1; a possible D gene is TRBD1 (5 bases). CDR1 and CDR2 from the germline V gene are MDHEN and SYDVKM. V shed 6 bases and J shed 5 bases, with 19 bases lying between them. The CDR3 is 15 residues long. This CDR3 reads CASSSAGTLRTEAFF. The DNA for the CDR3 is TGTGCCAGCAGCTCAGCCGGGACCCTGAGGACTGAAGCTTTCTTT.

The V gene is TRBV28, the J gene TRBJ1-1; D not resolved. The CDR3 contains 12 residues. The germline V gene has CDR1 MDHEN and CDR2 SYDVKM. The ends were cut back, 8 bases at V and 4 bases at J, with 11 bases in the middle. The CDR3 DNA sequence: TGTGCCAGCGGTTCCGGACGCACTGAAGCTTTCTTT. Its translation: CASGSGRTEAFF. Full variable domain (missing parts from reference TRBV28 and TRBJ1-1): DVKVTQSSRYLVKRTGEKVFLECVQDMDHENMFWYRQDPGLGLRLIYFSYDVKMKEKGDIPEGYSVSREKKERFSLILESASTNQTSMYLCASGSGRTEAFFGQGTRLTVV.

The CDR3 protein is CASSSILNRGWNTEAFF. CDR3 nucleotide sequence: TGTGCCAGCAGTAGCATCTTAAACAGGGGATGGAACACTGAAGCTTTCTTT. This sequence joins TRBV28 and TRBJ1-1; 7 positions match TRBD1. With 5 bases clipped from V and 1 base from J, the junction kept 13 bases outside the gene matches. This CDR3 is built from 17 residues. Germline V gene data show CDR1 as MDHEN and CDR2 as SYDVKM.

This clone was detected once. This chain connects TRBV12-2 to TRBJ2-7. TRBV12-2 is shown as a pseudogene. The CDR3 length is 17 residues. CDR3 DNA sequence: TGTGCAAGTCGCCCCCGGGCAGGCCGAGACGAAAGCTACGAGCAGTACTTC. Encoded protein: CASRPRAGRDESYEQYF.

The gene calls are TRBV4-1 and TRBJ2-7, with unresolved D. The CDR3 sequence is 15 residues long. Germline V gives CDR1 MGHRA, CDR2 YSYEKL. V was clipped by 0 bases and J by 3 bases, with 12 bases between them. The CDR3 DNA reads TGCGCCAGCAGCCAAGATCTGGGGTCGATCTACGAGCAGTACTTC. This gives the protein CASSQDLGSIYEQYF.

The rearrangement joins TRBV2 to TRBJ1-1; D unclear. Trimming pared 3 bases from V and 5 bases from J, leaving 13 bases between. Germline values: CDR1 SNHLY, CDR2 FYNNEI. The CDR3 spans 14 residues. Written as DNA, the CDR3 is TGTGCCAGCAGTGACCAAGGGCCGGGAACTGAAGCTTTCTTT. Protein product: CASSDQGPGTEAFF.

The J gene is TRBJ2-3, the V gene TRBV23-1, with D possibly being TRBD2 (5 bases). Being an ORF, TRBV23-1 has a function that is uncertain. This CDR3 has 17 residues. Deletions cut 4 bases from V and 1 base from J, with 18 bases between. The CDR3 DNA follows: TGCGCCAGCAGTCCGAGATCCAGCCCCGGGGGCACAGATACGCAGTATTTT. Amino acid sequence: CASSPRSSPGGTDTQYF.

This chain links TRBV5-5 with TRBJ2-5; the D gene is possibly TRBD1 (5 bases). The CDR3 is 16 amino acids. Germline CDR1 and CDR2: SGHKS and YYEKEE (reference sequence). Trimming left V 0 bases short and J 1 base short, with 13 bases between. CDR3 DNA: TGTGCCAGCAGCTTGGTAATTCAGGGCGTCCAAGAGACCCAGTACTTC. Amino acid sequence: CASSLVIQGVQETQYF.

The chain couples TRBV19 to TRBJ2-7; 9 bases line up with TRBD2. Unmatched junction bases numbered 6, after V lost 5 bases and J lost 1 base. CDR1 and CDR2 from the germline V gene are LNHDA and SQIVND (reference sequence). The CDR3 contains 15 residues. The CDR3 sequence: CASSLGREGSYEQYF. Here the CDR3 DNA reads TGTGCCAGTAGTCTAGGGCGGGAGGGATCCTACGAGCAGTACTTC.

The rearrangement uses TRBV4-3 and TRBJ2-5; 11 bases line up with TRBD1. The CDR3 covers 16 residues. V was clipped by 1 base and J by 5 bases; unmatched bases: 6. Germline loops: CDR1 LGHNA, CDR2 YSLEER. CDR3 sequence reads: CASSQGTGGAGETQYF. The CDR3 bases are TGCGCCAGCAGCCAAGGGACAGGGGGCGCGGGGGAGACCCAGTACTTC.

The chain uses TRBV18 and TRBJ2-2, with 9 bases aligning to TRBD2. Germline-derived CDR1 and CDR2 are KGHSH and LQKENI. CDR3 length equals 16 residues. V dropped 3 bases and J dropped 3; count of bases not matched to a gene: 5. CDR3 in DNA: TGTGCCAGCTCACCTTCGGGACTAGCAGACACCGGGGAGCTGTTTTTT. This codes for CASSPSGLADTGELFF.

The CDR3 region is CASRRRTTGTGELFF. CDR3 sequence (DNA): TGTGCCAGCAGACGACGGACGACGGGGACCGGGGAGCTGTTTTTT. The chain employs TRBV6-5 and TRBJ2-2; tentatively, D is TRBD2 (5 bases). Looked up from germline, CDR1 is MNHEY and CDR2 is SVGAGI. V was trimmed by 6 bases and J by 5 bases, leaving 16 bases between them. The CDR3 has 15 amino acids.